Listed below are T cell receptor beta chains from one sample, sequenced in a study of beta chain features in type 1 diabetes. The method was immunoSEQ multiplex PCR; TCRdb's version includes in-frame clones alone and lacks a portion of them. The data show over 650,000 clones, roughly an eighth seen once. The specimen sequenced was naive CD4+ T cells from blood. The receptors originated from a man younger than 35 with type 1 diabetes. Both conserved end residues are part of each CDR3.

v_gene,CDR3aa
TRBV6-5,CASSYDRLNQPQHF
TRBV2,CASSEALPGTNEQFF
TRBV30,CAWSVLAGNTDTQYF
TRBV2,CASSERLALGQFF
TRBV30,CALSRGGYEQYF
TRBV30,CAWSVREGASNYGYTF
TRBV30,CAWRTVSTDTQYF
TRBV11-3,CASSLGPRRESTDTQYF
TRBV6-5,CASSYRARTMNTEAFF
TRBV5-1,CASSWAPGTSGSGEQFF
TRBV5-4,CASSLPGYQETQYF
TRBV30,CAWSRDSLSGNTIYF
TRBV30,CAWSPTRMSTF
TRBV5-1,CASSLALAEETQYF
TRBV5-1,CASRWSDGGSEQYF
TRBV5-1,CASSLAAGNEQFF
TRBV28,CASSSDSSYEQYF
TRBV18,CASSPPGQESFEQYF
TRBV4-1,CASSQGRATDRSYEQYF
TRBV6-5,CASSYSTARDGYTF
TRBV4-1,CASSKGTSIPDTQYF
TRBV5-6,CASSSVREGEEKQYF
TRBV13,CASSYRRDWRF
TRBV18,CASSPRSGGNNQPQHF
TRBV18,CASSPPSEVTGELFF
TRBV28,CASSLSAAATNEKLFF
TRBV14,CASSQGGYGYTF
TRBV7-2,CASSLRGGQEYEQYF
TRBV28,CASSLLDYGYTF
TRBV25-1,CASSNWASKDGYTF
TRBV28,CASSLALGQSSYNEQFF
TRBV7-2,CASSRSGQGTDTQYF
TRBV27,CASSLLNNEQFF
TRBV15,CATSTEGGSGRELYGYTF
TRBV19,CASSLRQSYQETQYF
TRBV29-1,CSARLGMTDTQYF
TRBV25-1,CASSEYDQPQHF
TRBV25-1,CASGRGGAGVYEQYF
TRBV29-1,CSVVRTRSEAFF
TRBV28,CASSPTGGRRETQYF